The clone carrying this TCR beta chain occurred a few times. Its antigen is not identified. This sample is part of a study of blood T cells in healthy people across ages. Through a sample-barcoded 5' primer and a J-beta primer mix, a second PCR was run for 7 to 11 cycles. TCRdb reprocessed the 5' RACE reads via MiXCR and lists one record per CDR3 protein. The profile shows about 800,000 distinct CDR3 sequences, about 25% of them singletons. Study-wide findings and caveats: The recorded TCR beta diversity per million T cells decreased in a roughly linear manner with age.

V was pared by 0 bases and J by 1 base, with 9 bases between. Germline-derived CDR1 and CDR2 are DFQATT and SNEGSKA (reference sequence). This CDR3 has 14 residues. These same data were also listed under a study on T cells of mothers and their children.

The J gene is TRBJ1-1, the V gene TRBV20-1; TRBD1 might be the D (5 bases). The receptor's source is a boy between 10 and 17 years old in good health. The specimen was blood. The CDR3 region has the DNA TGCAGTGCTAGAGATCAAGACAGGAACACTGAAGCTTTCTTT. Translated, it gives CSARDQDRNTEAFF.